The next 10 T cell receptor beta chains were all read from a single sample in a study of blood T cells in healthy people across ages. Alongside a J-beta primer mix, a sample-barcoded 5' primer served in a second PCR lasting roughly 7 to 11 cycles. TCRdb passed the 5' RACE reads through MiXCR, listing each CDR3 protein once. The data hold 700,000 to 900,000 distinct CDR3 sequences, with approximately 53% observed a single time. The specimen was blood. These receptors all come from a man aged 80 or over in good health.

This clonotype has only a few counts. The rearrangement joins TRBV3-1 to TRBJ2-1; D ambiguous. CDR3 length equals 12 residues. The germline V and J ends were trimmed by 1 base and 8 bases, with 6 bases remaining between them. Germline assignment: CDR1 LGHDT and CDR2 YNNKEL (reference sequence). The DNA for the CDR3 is TGTGCCAGCAGCCAAGTTACCCATGAGCAGTTCTTC. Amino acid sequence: CASSQVTHEQFF.

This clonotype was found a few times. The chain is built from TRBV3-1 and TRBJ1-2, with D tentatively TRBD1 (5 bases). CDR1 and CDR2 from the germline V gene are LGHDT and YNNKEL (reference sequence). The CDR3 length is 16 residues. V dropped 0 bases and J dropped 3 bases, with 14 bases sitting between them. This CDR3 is CASSQDVAGLDYGYTF. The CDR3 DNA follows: TGTGCCAGCAGCCAAGATGTGGCAGGGTTGGACTATGGCTACACCTTC.

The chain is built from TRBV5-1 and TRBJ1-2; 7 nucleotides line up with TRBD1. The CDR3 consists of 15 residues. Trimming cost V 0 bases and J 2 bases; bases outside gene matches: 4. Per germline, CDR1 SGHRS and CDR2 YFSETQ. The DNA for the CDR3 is TGCGCCAGCAGCTTGGGGGGACAGAAGAACTATGGCTACACCTTC. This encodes CASSLGGQKNYGYTF. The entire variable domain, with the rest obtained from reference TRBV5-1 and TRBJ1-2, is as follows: KAGVTQTPRYLIKTRGQQVTLSCSPISGHRSVSWYQQTPGQGLQFLFEYFSETQRNKGNFPGRFSGRQFSNSRSEMNVSTLELGDSALYLCASSLGGQKNYGYTFGSGTRLTVV.

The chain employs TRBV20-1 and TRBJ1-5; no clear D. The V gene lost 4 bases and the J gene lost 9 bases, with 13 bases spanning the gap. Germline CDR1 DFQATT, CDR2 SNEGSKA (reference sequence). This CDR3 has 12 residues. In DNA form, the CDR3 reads TGCAGTGCTATCCCCCCCAATGGGCCCCAGCATTTT. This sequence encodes CSAIPPNGPQHF.

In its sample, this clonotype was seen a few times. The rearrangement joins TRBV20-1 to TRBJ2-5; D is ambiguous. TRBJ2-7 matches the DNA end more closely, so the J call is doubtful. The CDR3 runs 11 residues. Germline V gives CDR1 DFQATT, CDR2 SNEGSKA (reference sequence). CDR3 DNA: TGCAGTGCTAGCGAGATTTACGAGCAGTACTTC. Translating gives CSASEIYEQYF.

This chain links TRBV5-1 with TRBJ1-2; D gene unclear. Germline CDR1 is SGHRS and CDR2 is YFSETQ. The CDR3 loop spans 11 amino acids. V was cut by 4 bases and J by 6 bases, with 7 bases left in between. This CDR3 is CASSDNHGYTF. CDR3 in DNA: TGCGCCAGCAGCGACAACCATGGCTACACCTTC.

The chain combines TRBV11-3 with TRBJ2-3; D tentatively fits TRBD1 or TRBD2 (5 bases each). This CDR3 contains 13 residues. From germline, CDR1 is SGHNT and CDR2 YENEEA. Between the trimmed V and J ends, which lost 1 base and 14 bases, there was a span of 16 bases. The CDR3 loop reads CASSLGPGGYAYF. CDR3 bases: TGTGCCAGCAGCTTAGGCCCTGGGGGATACGCGTATTTT.

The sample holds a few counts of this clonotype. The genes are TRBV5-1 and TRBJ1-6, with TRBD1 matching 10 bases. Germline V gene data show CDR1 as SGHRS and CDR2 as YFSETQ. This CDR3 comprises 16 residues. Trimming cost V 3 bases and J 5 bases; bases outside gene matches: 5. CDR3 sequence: CASSSGTGVNNSPLHF. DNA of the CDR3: TGCGCCAGCAGCTCTGGGACAGGGGTAAATAATTCACCCCTCCACTTT. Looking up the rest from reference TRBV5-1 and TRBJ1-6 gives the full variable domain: KAGVTQTPRYLIKTRGQQVTLSCSPISGHRSVSWYQQTPGQGLQFLFEYFSETQRNKGNFPGRFSGRQFSNSRSEMNVSTLELGDSALYLCASSSGTGVNNSPLHFGNGTRLTVT.

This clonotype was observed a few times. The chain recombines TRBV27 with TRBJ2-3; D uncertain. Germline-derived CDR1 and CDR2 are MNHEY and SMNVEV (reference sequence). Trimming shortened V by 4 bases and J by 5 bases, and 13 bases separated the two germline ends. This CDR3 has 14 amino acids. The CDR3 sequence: CASSYGPTRDTQYF. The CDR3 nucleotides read TGTGCCAGCAGTTATGGACCCACCAGAGATACGCAGTATTTT.

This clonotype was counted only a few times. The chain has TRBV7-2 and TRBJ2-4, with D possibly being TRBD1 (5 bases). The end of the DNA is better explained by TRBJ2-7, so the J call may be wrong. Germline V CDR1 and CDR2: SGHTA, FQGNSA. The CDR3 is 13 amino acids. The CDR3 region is CASSLNRRYEQYF. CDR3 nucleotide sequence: TGTGCCAGCAGCTTGAACAGGCGCTACGAGCAGTACTTC.